Listed below are T cell receptor beta chains from one sample, sequenced in a study of T cell responses to AZD1222 COVID-19 vaccine. Sequencing used immunoSEQ multiplex PCR; TCRdb keeps in-frame clones, though not all of them. Of 200,000 to 300,000 clones in the sample, approximately 95% were seen once. The sample here was peripheral blood, taken on day 0 of AZD1222 vaccination. These receptors were taken from an adult in good health. CDR3s leave out the opening cysteine and the closing phenylalanine or tryptophan. The D gene is left open where the match is weak.

V	J	D	CDR3
TRBV7-7	TRBJ1-3	NA	ASSLTQEFAGNTIY
TRBV19	TRBJ1-3	NA	ATRQTGNTIY
TRBV5-4	TRBJ2-2	NA	ASSSGGELF
TRBV19	TRBJ1-5	NA	ASRKQEGQPQH
TRBV27	TRBJ2-1	TRBD1	ASSPGTGHNEQF
TRBV7-3	TRBJ1-1	NA	ASSLVTNTEAF
TRBV14	TRBJ1-5	NA	ASSQDLVPVKGGYGNQPQH
TRBV14	TRBJ1-4	TRBD1	ASSQLTGISEKLF
TRBV5-1	TRBJ1-1	TRBD1	ASSPRTGVRTEAF
TRBV4-1	TRBJ2-1	TRBD1	ASSQGDRGSYNEQF
TRBV6-2/TRBV6-3	TRBJ2-7	NA	ASSYDQPSYEQY
TRBV28	TRBJ1-2	NA	ASKGGNYGYT
TRBV7-8	TRBJ2-5	TRBD2	ASSLPEREGLETQY
TRBV11-3	TRBJ2-2	TRBD1	ASSPGTATGELF
TRBV19	TRBJ1-1	NA	ASIGEDNTEAF
TRBV29-1	TRBJ2-1	NA	SVTGTPSSYNEQF
TRBV5-1	TRBJ1-4	NA	ASSASTNEKLF
TRBV5-1	TRBJ2-7	TRBD2	ASSLGTSGSYEQY
TRBV5-1	TRBJ2-3	NA	ASSPDPGRGTDTQY
TRBV24-1	TRBJ2-6	TRBD1	ATSPGTGLSGANVLT
TRBV5-4	TRBJ1-3	TRBD1	ASSRQGGGNTIY
TRBV7-2	TRBJ2-7	TRBD1	ASSLATGTGGYEQY
TRBV7-9	TRBJ2-1	NA	ASSIGTVEQF
TRBV19	TRBJ2-7	NA	ASSIGQGGVNEQY